The 27 T cell receptor beta chains below were found in one sample sequenced in a study of blood T cells in healthy people across ages (dated by TCRdb to the mid-2010s). The library came from 5' RACE. The sequencer was an Illumina HiSeq 2500. The second PCR ran for roughly 7 to 12 cycles and used a J-beta primer mix along with a sample-barcoded 5' primer. Starting from the raw public reads, TCRdb applied fastp trimming at Q25, assembled clones with MiXCR and retained in-frame beta chains. Each entry merges the rows of one CDR3 protein and shows their most common DNA and genes. In all, the sample holds 1 million or so distinct CDR3 sequences, and under 30% of those were seen once. About 0.8% of the sample is held by the ten biggest clonotypes. These data also featured in a second study, about T cells of mothers and their children.

Sequenced material: blood. Receptors originate from a girl aged 2 to 10 in good health.

The V gene is TRBV6-5, the J gene TRBJ2-5; no definite D call. Trimming removed 6 bases at V and 4 bases at J, with 12 bases between. The CDR3 has 13 amino acids. CDR1 MNHEY and CDR2 SVGAGI come from the germline V gene. CDR3 coding DNA: TGTGCCAGCAGAAGGCCGGTGGGAGAGACCCAGTACTTC. Encoded protein: CASRRPVGETQYF.

This clonotype was observed a few times. The rearrangement links TRBV20-1 to TRBJ1-5; a weak D match, TRBD1 (5 bases). Germline-derived CDR1 and CDR2 are DFQATT and SNEGSKA (reference sequence). This CDR3 contains 14 residues. Trimming stripped 0 bases from V and 2 bases from J, with 8 bases between. CDR3 coding DNA: TGCAGTGCTAGAGACGGGGCTGGCAATCAGCCCCAGCATTTT. The encoded protein is CSARDGAGNQPQHF.

This clonotype has just a few counts. The chain carries TRBV7-2 and TRBJ1-2, with D possibly matching TRBD1 (5 bases). Germline V gives CDR1 SGHTA, CDR2 FQGNSA. This CDR3 has 16 residues. V lost 3 bases and J lost 1, with 15 bases in between. As DNA, the CDR3 is TGTGCCAGCAGCTTGCCCGGGACGGTCTTTAACTATGGCTACACCTTC. Translating it yields CASSLPGTVFNYGYTF.

The V gene is TRBV5-1, the J gene TRBJ2-3; 8 bases map to TRBD2. The V and J ends lost 0 bases and 0 bases, in that order; junction bases with no gene match: 3. This CDR3 contains 16 residues. Germline V CDR1 and CDR2: SGHRS, YFSETQ. The CDR3: CASSLDGGASTDTQYF. The CDR3 region has the DNA TGCGCCAGCAGCTTGGACGGGGGGGCTAGCACAGATACGCAGTATTTT.

J is TRBJ2-1 and V is TRBV12-3 or TRBV12-4; D is undetermined. Trimming removed 3 bases at V and 8 bases at J, with 11 bases between. This CDR3 is built from 13 residues. The CDR3 loop is CASSFRRRDEQFF. The CDR3 coding sequence is TGTGCCAGCAGTTTCAGGCGACGGGATGAGCAGTTCTTC.

The rearrangement links TRBV6-1 to TRBJ1-1; D ambiguous. The length of the CDR3 is 15 residues. V was trimmed by 4 bases and J by 0 bases, leaving 12 bases between them. The germline gives CDR1 MNHNS, CDR2 SASEGT. The CDR3 DNA reads TGTGCCAGCAGTGCACCGTCCCTTATGAACACTGAAGCTTTCTTT. It codes for CASSAPSLMNTEAFF.

This clonotype has just a few counts. The rearrangement links TRBV24-1 to TRBJ2-3, with unresolved D. The CDR3 sequence is 13 residues long. V dropped 0 bases and J dropped 5 bases, with 5 bases sitting between them. Germline V gene lookup returns CDR1 KGHDR and CDR2 SFDVKD. In DNA, the CDR3 is TGTGCCACCAGTGATTTGCTTTTAGATACGCAGTATTTT. It translates to CATSDLLLDTQYF.

The rearrangement uses TRBV7-2 and TRBJ1-6; weak D call: TRBD1 (5 bases). This CDR3 is built from 13 residues. V shed 7 bases and J shed 13 bases, with 17 bases lying between them. Germline assignment: CDR1 SGHTA and CDR2 FQGNSA. The chain's CDR3 is CASTWVQGQPLHF. Here the CDR3 DNA reads TGTGCCAGCACCTGGGTCCAGGGCCAGCCCCTCCACTTT.

This clonotype was seen ten or more times. V is TRBV7-6 and J is TRBJ2-4; D gene uncertain. This CDR3 contains 12 residues. V was clipped by 5 bases and J by 8 bases, with 10 bases between them. Germline CDR1 SGHVS, CDR2 FNYEAQ. CDR3 protein: CASSHGSDIQYF. The CDR3 nucleotides are TGTGCCAGCAGCCACGGGTCGGACATTCAGTACTTC.

The genes are TRBV10-3 and TRBJ2-1; D gene ambiguous. Germline lookup yields CDR1 ENHRY and CDR2 SYGVKD. The CDR3 totals 12 residues. V lost 3 bases and J lost 10, with 10 bases in between. The CDR3 is CAISDGLVEQFF. CDR3 sequence (DNA): TGTGCCATCAGTGATGGCTTGGTAGAGCAGTTCTTC.

This clonotype has just a few counts. The CDR3 region is CSVDGRGDYNEQFF. CDR3 in DNA: TGCAGCGTTGATGGCAGGGGGGATTACAATGAGCAGTTCTTC. J is TRBJ2-1 and V is TRBV29-1; D is possibly TRBD1 (7 bases). Trimming left V 3 bases short and J 4 bases short, with 13 bases between. Germline V gene lookup returns CDR1 SQVTM and CDR2 ANQGSEA. This CDR3 has 14 amino acids.

This clonotype was counted only a few times. The genes are TRBV2 and TRBJ2-3; 7 bases align to TRBD2. Germline lookup yields CDR1 SNHLY and CDR2 FYNNEI. Losses at the gene ends were 8 bases for V and 5 bases for J; bases not matched to a gene: 4. CDR3 length equals 12 residues. The CDR3 spells CASPTGGDTQYF. In nucleotides, the CDR3 is TGTGCCAGCCCGACGGGGGGAGATACGCAGTATTTT.

This chain uses TRBV2 with TRBJ2-5, with 8 nucleotides matching TRBD2. Near its end, the DNA agrees better with TRBJ2-7, so the J call may be wrong. The CDR3 covers 16 residues. Germline V gene data show CDR1 as SNHLY and CDR2 as FYNNEI. The CDR3 coding sequence is TGTGCCAGCAGTCTGGGGGCGGGGGGCCTAATCTACGAGCAGTACTTC. Protein: CASSLGAGGLIYEQYF.

The gene calls are TRBV10-3 and TRBJ2-5; D is unclear. V lost 0 bases and J lost 0, with 14 bases in between. This CDR3 has 17 amino acids. Germline lookup yields CDR1 ENHRY and CDR2 SYGVKD. The CDR3: CAISESSLDPYQETQYF. CDR3 DNA sequence: TGTGCCATCAGTGAGTCGTCATTGGACCCGTACCAAGAGACCCAGTACTTC.

The count of this clonotype is one. The genes are TRBV2 and TRBJ1-3, with TRBD1 identical over 9 bases. The CDR3 runs 14 residues. Germline CDR1 SNHLY, CDR2 FYNNEI. The V gene end was trimmed by 8 bases and the J gene end by 4 bases; junction bases not matched to a gene: 6. The CDR3: CASDYRGRGNTIYF. In DNA, the CDR3 is TGTGCCAGCGATTACAGGGGGCGCGGAAACACCATATATTTT.

The chain couples TRBV18 to TRBJ2-1; the match to TRBD2 covers 9 bases. The J call may be incorrect, as the DNA end agrees better with TRBJ2-7. Germline V gene lookup returns CDR1 KGHSH and CDR2 LQKENI. The CDR3 is made up of 16 amino acids. The CDR3 sequence is CASSPSLIAGESEQYF. The CDR3 nucleotides are TGTGCCAGCTCACCAAGTTTGATAGCGGGGGAAAGTGAGCAGTACTTC.

This chain links TRBV12-3 or TRBV12-4 with TRBJ2-4; TRBD1 matches 8 bases. J gave up 0 bases and V 5 bases, and 6 bases lay outside the gene matches. This CDR3 is built from 16 residues. The CDR3 DNA follows: TGTGCCAGCAGTCACAGGGGGACGGGAGCCAAAAACATTCAGTACTTC. The encoded protein is CASSHRGTGAKNIQYF.

V and J are TRBV9 and TRBJ2-7, with 8 positions matching TRBD1. This CDR3 has 15 amino acids. Trimming took 6 bases from V and 1 from J; bases not matched to a gene: 9. Germline V gene sequence: CDR1 SGDLS, CDR2 YYNGEE. CDR3 protein: CASTVGQGESYEQYF. CDR3 coding DNA: TGTGCCAGCACCGTTGGACAGGGAGAGTCCTACGAGCAGTACTTC.

This clonotype has just a few counts. The chain joins TRBV3-1 to TRBJ2-5; 8 nucleotides align to TRBD2. TRBJ2-1 matches the DNA end more closely, so the J call is doubtful. The CDR3 runs to 18 residues. From germline, CDR1 is LGHDT and CDR2 YNNKEL (reference sequence). The CDR3: CASKTTSATPGASNEQFF. DNA for the CDR3: TGTGCCAGCAAAACGACTAGCGCGACCCCGGGGGCTTCCAATGAGCAGTTCTTC.

This clonotype was seen more than once but under ten times. V is TRBV12-3 or TRBV12-4 and J is TRBJ1-2; TRBD1 might be the D (5 bases). CDR3 length: 18 amino acids. With 3 bases removed from V and 4 bases from J, the gap between germline ends came to 24 bases. The DNA for the CDR3 is TGTGCCAGCAGTTTTTTCCCGAGGCGGGGGGGAGGGGCCTATGGCTACACCTTC. It translates to CASSFFPRRGGGAYGYTF.

This chain connects TRBV5-1 to TRBJ2-5; 7 bases are shared with TRBD1. The CDR3 has 15 amino acids. Germline V gene sequence: CDR1 SGHRS, CDR2 YFSETQ. V lost 1 base and J lost 2; bases outside the gene matches: 5. CDR3 amino acids: CASSLYGTDQETQYF. The CDR3 DNA reads TGCGCCAGCAGCTTGTACGGGACAGATCAAGAGACCCAGTACTTC.

The V call is TRBV20-1, the J call TRBJ2-7, with D possibly being TRBD1 or TRBD2 (6 bases each). Germline-derived CDR1 and CDR2 are DFQATT and SNEGSKA (reference sequence). The ends were cut back, 6 bases at V and 4 bases at J, with 13 bases in the middle. The CDR3 is 12 amino acids. CDR3 sequence reads: CSARRGHYEQYF. CDR3 nucleotide sequence: TGCAGTGCCAGGCGGGGACATTACGAGCAGTACTTC.

This chain connects TRBV5-1 to TRBJ2-7, with D perhaps TRBD2 (5 bases). Trimming cost V 6 bases and J 0 bases, with 16 bases left between them. CDR1 and CDR2 from the germline V gene are SGHRS and YFSETQ. The CDR3 runs 15 residues. CDR3 protein: CASIMAPGGSYEQYF. The CDR3 DNA sequence: TGCGCCAGCATCATGGCCCCCGGAGGCTCCTACGAGCAGTACTTC.

The V call is TRBV20-1, the J call TRBJ2-1, with D possibly matching TRBD2 (6 bases). The length of the CDR3 is 17 residues. Trimming stripped 2 bases from V and 3 bases from J, with 20 bases between. Germline CDR1 and CDR2: DFQATT and SNEGSKA (reference sequence). In DNA, the CDR3 is TGCAGTGCTAGAATTAAAGGTTTTCTAGCGTTCTACAATGAGCAGTTCTTC. Amino acids: CSARIKGFLAFYNEQFF.

This CDR3 is CASTSRGGTQYF. DNA for the CDR3: TGTGCCAGCACCTCAAGGGGAGGTACGCAGTATTTT. The gene calls are TRBV27 and TRBJ2-3; TRBD2 is a possible D gene (6 bases). Deletions cut 7 bases from V and 8 bases from J, with 13 bases between. This CDR3 is built from 12 residues. The germline gives CDR1 MNHEY, CDR2 SMNVEV (reference sequence).

The rearrangement joins TRBV6-5 to TRBJ2-5, with D perhaps matching TRBD2 (6 bases). The end of the DNA fits TRBJ2-1 better, so the J call may be wrong. CDR3 length equals 15 residues. Looked up from germline, CDR1 is MNHEY and CDR2 is SVGAGI. The DNA for the CDR3 is TGTGCCAGCAGCCTCCCGACTACTCGGGGGAATGAGCAGTTCTTC. Amino acids: CASSLPTTRGNEQFF.

This clonotype appeared a few times. The CDR3 reads CASRKQGARRDTQYF. CDR3 nucleotides: TGTGCCAGCAGAAAACAGGGGGCCCGACGAGATACGCAGTATTTT. The gene calls are TRBV6-1 and TRBJ2-3; 9 bases align to TRBD1. The CDR3 is made up of 15 amino acids. Germline V gene data show CDR1 as MNHNS and CDR2 as SASEGT. The V gene end was trimmed by 6 bases and the J gene end by 5 bases; junction bases not matched to a gene: 9.